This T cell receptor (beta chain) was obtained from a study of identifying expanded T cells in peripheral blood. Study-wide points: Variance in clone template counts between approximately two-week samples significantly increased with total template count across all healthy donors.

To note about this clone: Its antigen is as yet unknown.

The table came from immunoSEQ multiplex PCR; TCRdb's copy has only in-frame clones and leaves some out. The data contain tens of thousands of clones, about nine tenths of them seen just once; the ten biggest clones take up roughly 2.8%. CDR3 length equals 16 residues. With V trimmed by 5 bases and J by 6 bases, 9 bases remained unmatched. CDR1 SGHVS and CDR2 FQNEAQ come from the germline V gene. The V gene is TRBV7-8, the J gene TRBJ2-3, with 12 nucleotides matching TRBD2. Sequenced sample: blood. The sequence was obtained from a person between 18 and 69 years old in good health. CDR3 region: CASSLRTSGAHDTQYF. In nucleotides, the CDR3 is TGTGCCAGCAGCCTACGGACTAGCGGGGCGCATGATACGCAGTATTTT.